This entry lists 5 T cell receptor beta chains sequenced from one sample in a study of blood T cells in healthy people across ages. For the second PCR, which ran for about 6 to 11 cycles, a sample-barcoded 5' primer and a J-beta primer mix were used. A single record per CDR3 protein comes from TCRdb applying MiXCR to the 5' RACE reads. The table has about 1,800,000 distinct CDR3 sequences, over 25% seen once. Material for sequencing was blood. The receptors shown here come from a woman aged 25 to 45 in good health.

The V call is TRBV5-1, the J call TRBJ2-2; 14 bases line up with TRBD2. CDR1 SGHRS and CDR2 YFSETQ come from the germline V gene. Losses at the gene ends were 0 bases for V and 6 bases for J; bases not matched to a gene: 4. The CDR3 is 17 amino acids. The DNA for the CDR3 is TGCGCCAGCAGCTTGGGACTAGCGGGGGGGACCTCCGGGGAGCTGTTTTTT. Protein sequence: CASSLGLAGGTSGELFF.

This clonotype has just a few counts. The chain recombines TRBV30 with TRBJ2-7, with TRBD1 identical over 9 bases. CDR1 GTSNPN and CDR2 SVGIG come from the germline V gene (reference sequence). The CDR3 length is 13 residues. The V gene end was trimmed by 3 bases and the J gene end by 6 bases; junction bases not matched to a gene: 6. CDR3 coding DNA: TGTGCCTGGAGCCGGGACAGGGTACCCGAGCAGTACTTC. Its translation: CAWSRDRVPEQYF.

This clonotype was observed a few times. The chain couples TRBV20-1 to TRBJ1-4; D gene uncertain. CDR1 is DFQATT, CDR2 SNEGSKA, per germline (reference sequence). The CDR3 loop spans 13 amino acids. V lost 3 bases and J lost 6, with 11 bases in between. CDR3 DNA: TGCAGTGCTAGTGGAAAGGGTGATGAAAAACTGTTTTTT. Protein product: CSASGKGDEKLFF.

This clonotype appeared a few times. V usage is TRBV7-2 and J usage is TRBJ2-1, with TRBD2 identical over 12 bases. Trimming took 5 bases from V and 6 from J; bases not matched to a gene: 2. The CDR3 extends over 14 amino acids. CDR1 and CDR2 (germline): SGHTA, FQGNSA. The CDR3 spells CASSGLAGLNEQFF. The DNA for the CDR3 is TGTGCCAGCAGCGGACTAGCGGGACTCAATGAGCAGTTCTTC.

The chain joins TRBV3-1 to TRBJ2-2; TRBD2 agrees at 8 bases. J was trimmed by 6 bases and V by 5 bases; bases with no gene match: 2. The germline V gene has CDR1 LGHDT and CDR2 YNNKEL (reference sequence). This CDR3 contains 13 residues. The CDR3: CASSFGRAGELFF. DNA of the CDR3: TGTGCCAGCAGCTTCGGGAGGGCCGGGGAGCTGTTTTTT.